This record concerns one T cell receptor (beta chain) sequence. Its antigen is as yet unknown. The sample originates from a study of Ad26.COV2.S vaccination and SARS-CoV-2 variants. The wider study: Donor got 5x10^10 or 1x10^11 viral particles of Ad26.COV2.S. The study's findings and limits: For non-spike TCRs, breadth in vaccine recipients resembled that in placebo recipients.

Treatment: around 19 received Ad26.COV2.S at low or high dose, single or two shots; about 5 received placebo; per-sample allocation not given. The samples were gathered on day 63 after the first injection of vaccine or placebo. The assay was immunoSEQ multiplex PCR, and TCRdb's table has in-frame clones only and misses some. The sample consists of fewer than 800,000 clones, more than 80% of them appearing once. The CDR3 is 11 amino acids. CDR1 SGDLS and CDR2 YYNGEE come from the germline V gene. The V gene lost 3 bases and the J gene lost 5 bases, with 5 bases spanning the gap. Specimen: peripheral blood, collected in a trial of Ad26.COV2.S vaccine versus placebo. The TCR originated in a person aged 18 to 65 who received the Ad26.COV2.S COVID-19 vaccine or a placebo. The V and J genes are TRBV9 and TRBJ1-2; D unresolved. As DNA, the CDR3 is TGTGCCAGCAGCGGATCTTATGGCTACACCTTC. Protein: CASSGSYGYTF.